Shown below are 29 T cell receptor beta chains from a single sample sequenced in a study of blood T cell repertoires in COVID-19. The protocol was immunoSEQ multiplex PCR, while the TCRdb copy is restricted to in-frame clones and leaves out a portion. The repertoire has 170,000 or so clones, around nine tenths of them found once; the top ten carry about 0.95%. The sequencing sample was made of peripheral blood. These receptors were taken from a woman in her late teens or twenties who had recovered from COVID-19.

This clone has a single count. This sequence joins TRBV4-2 and TRBJ2-3; 12 bases align to TRBD2. This CDR3 is 15 amino acids long. J was trimmed by 4 bases and V by 4 bases; bases with no gene match: 3. CDR1 is LGHNA, CDR2 YNFKEQ, per germline. The CDR3 DNA reads TGTGCCAGCAGCCCGACTAGCGGGAGCGCAGATACGCAGTATTTT. It specifies CASSPTSGSADTQYF.

This rearrangement joins TRBV7-6 to TRBJ2-7, with D uncertain. The germline V gene has CDR1 SGHVS and CDR2 FNYEAQ. The CDR3 consists of 15 residues. V was pared by 1 base and J by 0 bases, with 10 bases between. The CDR3: CASSLVGGSSYEQYF. CDR3 DNA sequence: TGTGCCAGCAGCTTAGTTGGCGGCAGCTCCTACGAGCAGTACTTC.

Only a few counts were recorded for this clone. The chain uses TRBV6-6 and TRBJ1-1, with D unresolved. CDR3 length: 12 amino acids. V lost 5 bases, J lost 1 base, and 5 bases lay in between. From germline, CDR1 is MNHNY and CDR2 SVGAGI (reference sequence). The CDR3 nucleotides are TGTGCCAGCAGTGCAGGGAACACTGAAGCTTTCTTT. Protein: CASSAGNTEAFF.

The chain is built from TRBV3-1 (or the pseudogene TRBV3-2) and TRBJ2-7; D is ambiguous. V gave up 3 bases and J gave up 1 base, with 4 bases separating them. The CDR3 spans 12 residues. Germline V gives CDR1 LGHDT, CDR2 YNNKEL (reference sequence). CDR3 DNA: TGTGCCAGCAGCCACGGTTCCTACGAGCAGTACTTC. Protein: CASSHGSYEQYF.

V and J are TRBV19 and TRBJ2-3, with D tentatively TRBD2 (6 bases). Germline V CDR1 and CDR2: LNHDA, SQIVND (reference sequence). The length of the CDR3 is 16 residues. Deletions cut 5 bases from V and 2 bases from J, with 17 bases between. The CDR3 spells CASSPSGRGDTDTQYF. CDR3 sequence (DNA): TGTGCCAGTAGTCCGTCGGGGCGGGGTGACACAGATACGCAGTATTTT.

V and J are TRBV3-1 (or the pseudogene TRBV3-2) and TRBJ2-1; 9 bases map to TRBD2. The V segment lost 0 bases and the J segment 7 bases; nucleotides outside the gene matches: 10. The CDR3 contains 17 residues. Germline assignment: CDR1 LGHDT and CDR2 YNNKEL (reference sequence). CDR3 in amino acids: CASSQDWSIAGVNEQFF. The DNA for the CDR3 is TGTGCCAGCAGCCAAGATTGGTCGATAGCGGGAGTAAATGAGCAGTTCTTC.

The V call is TRBV11-1, the J call TRBJ2-1, with D perhaps matching TRBD1 (6 bases). Germline assignment: CDR1 SGHAT and CDR2 FQDESV (reference sequence). The CDR3 sequence is 15 residues long. The germline V and J ends were trimmed by 6 bases and 0 bases, with 12 bases remaining between them. In DNA, the CDR3 is TGTGCCAGCAGAACAGGGCTCAGCTCCTACAATGAGCAGTTCTTC. It translates to CASRTGLSSYNEQFF.

This chain links TRBV3-1 (or the pseudogene TRBV3-2) with TRBJ2-7; 9 bases align to TRBD2. The CDR3 runs 20 residues. V was pared by 4 bases and J by 7 bases, with 26 bases of the junction left unmatched. CDR1 LGHDT and CDR2 YNNKEL come from the germline V gene (reference sequence). As DNA, the CDR3 is TGTGCCAGCAGCCCCGCGAAGTGGGTTCTATGGGCGGGGGGGCATCGAGAGCAGTACTTC. Translation gives CASSPAKWVLWAGGHREQYF.

The chain carries TRBV9 and TRBJ2-6, with TRBD2 matching 7 bases. Germline V gene lookup returns CDR1 SGDLS and CDR2 YYNGEE. The trim removed 7 bases at V and 3 bases at J, leaving 4 bases unmatched. The CDR3 runs 14 residues. This CDR3 is CASARGVGANVLTF. The CDR3 DNA sequence: TGTGCCAGCGCCCGGGGGGTTGGGGCCAACGTCCTGACTTTC.

The gene calls are TRBV2 and TRBJ2-5; TRBD1 is a possible D gene (6 bases). Germline V gene sequence: CDR1 SNHLY, CDR2 FYNNEI. With 7 bases removed from V and 4 bases from J, the gap between germline ends came to 19 bases. CDR3 size: 15 residues. CDR3: CASTERGTTIETQYF. The CDR3 region has the DNA TGTGCCAGCACCGAGAGGGGGACCACAATAGAGACCCAGTACTTC.

The gene calls are TRBV7-8 and TRBJ2-3; D perhaps matches TRBD2 (6 bases). Trimming took off 5 bases at V and 8 bases at J, with 20 bases between the two ends. CDR3 length equals 15 residues. The germline V gene encodes CDR1 SGHVS and CDR2 FQNEAQ. The CDR3 loop is CASSVGLLSQGTQYF. CDR3 coding DNA: TGTGCCAGCAGCGTCGGACTATTGAGTCAGGGTACGCAGTATTTT.

This clone has only one observation. The chain couples TRBV21-1 to TRBJ1-1; TRBD1, as called in the table, went unchecked against the DNA. TRBV21-1 is flagged as a pseudogene. The CDR3 runs to 14 residues. CDR3 loop: CASSIGTENTEAFF. CDR3 DNA sequence: TGTGCCAGCAGCATAGGGACAGAGAACACTGAAGCTTTCTTT.

V and J are TRBV5-1 and TRBJ1-3; TRBD1 agrees at 9 bases. Germline CDR1 is SGHRS and CDR2 is YFSETQ. The CDR3 consists of 14 residues. V shed 3 bases, J shed 10 bases, and the junction held 8 bases outside the gene matches. The CDR3 DNA reads TGCGCCAGCAGCTCCGGGACAGGGATAGAAACCATATATTTT. This codes for CASSSGTGIETIYF.

This chain connects TRBV7-9 to TRBJ2-2; 11 positions agree with TRBD2. Germline V CDR1 and CDR2: SEHNR, FQNEAQ (reference sequence). This CDR3 has 16 residues. V lost 5 bases to trimming and J lost 6 bases; unmatched junction nucleotides: 8. The CDR3 loop is CASSPGTSGDPGELFF. In DNA form, the CDR3 reads TGTGCCAGCAGCCCCGGGACTAGCGGCGATCCCGGGGAGCTGTTTTTT.

The chain employs TRBV4-3 and TRBJ2-5; D not certain. Trimming pared 4 bases from V and 0 bases from J, leaving 12 bases between. Germline values: CDR1 LGHNA, CDR2 YSLEER. The CDR3 extends over 15 amino acids. The CDR3 sequence is CASSPLAADQETQYF. Here the CDR3 DNA reads TGCGCCAGCAGCCCCCTGGCGGCAGACCAAGAGACCCAGTACTTC.

The CDR3 DNA is TGTGCCAGCAGTTCCCCGGGACAGGGTTACGATGAGCAGTTCTTC. Its protein is CASSSPGQGYDEQFF. The J gene is TRBJ2-1, the V gene TRBV2; 9 positions match TRBD1. Germline CDR1 and CDR2: SNHLY and FYNNEI. The J segment lost 8 bases and the V segment lost 5 bases, leaving 10 bases of the junction unmatched. The CDR3 consists of 15 residues.

The rearrangement uses TRBV12-3 or TRBV12-4 and TRBJ1-1; TRBD1 is a possible D gene (6 bases). The CDR3 has 13 residues. Trimming cost V 11 bases and J 2 bases, with 15 bases left between them. CDR3 in amino acids: CAGNRAINTEAFF. The CDR3 DNA follows: TGTGCCGGGAACAGGGCGATTAACACTGAAGCTTTCTTT.

J is TRBJ1-4 and V is TRBV5-1, with D maybe TRBD1 (5 bases). Germline assignment: CDR1 SGHRS and CDR2 YFSETQ. The CDR3 totals 14 residues. V was trimmed by 0 bases and J by 8 bases, leaving 11 bases between them. This chain's CDR3 is CASSLAGNGEKLFF. CDR3 nucleotides: TGCGCCAGCAGCTTGGCAGGGAACGGGGAAAAACTGTTTTTT.

The chain couples TRBV11-2 to TRBJ1-1; TRBD1 is a possible D gene (5 bases). Trimming cost V 4 bases and J 1 base, with 7 bases left between them. This CDR3 has 13 residues. Per germline, CDR1 SGHAT and CDR2 FQNNGV. This CDR3 is CASSYGQNTEAFF. CDR3 nucleotide sequence: TGTGCCAGCAGCTACGGACAGAACACTGAAGCTTTCTTT.

This rearrangement joins TRBV19 to TRBJ1-1, with D possibly matching TRBD1 (5 bases). The germline V and J ends were trimmed by 3 bases and 7 bases, with 15 bases remaining between them. The length of the CDR3 is 14 residues. The germline V gene has CDR1 LNHDA and CDR2 SQIVND (reference sequence). CDR3 nucleotides: TGTGCCAGTAGTATCACGCGGGGGGATGATGAAGCTTTCTTT. It is translated as CASSITRGDDEAFF.

The chain carries TRBV5-4 and TRBJ1-1; D remains ambiguous. Trimming removed 0 bases from V and 4 bases from J, with 13 bases in between. Germline values: CDR1 SGHNT, CDR2 YYREEE (reference sequence). This CDR3 spans 15 amino acids. The CDR3 region has the DNA TGTGCCAGCAGCTTGGACCCCGGTAGTACCACTGAAGCTTTCTTT. This encodes CASSLDPGSTTEAFF.

This clone was seen once. The CDR3 loop reads CAISIAGDYEQYV. For the CDR3, the DNA is TGTGCCATCTCCATAGCGGGAGACTACGAGCAGTACGTC. The genes are TRBV10-3 and TRBJ2-7; 9 bases align to TRBD2. The germline V gene encodes CDR1 ENHRY and CDR2 SYGVKD. The junction had 5 bases not matched to a gene; V was cut back by 8 bases and J by 3 bases. CDR3 length equals 13 residues.

The chain links TRBV5-1 to TRBJ1-1; 9 bases are a match to TRBD1. V gave up 4 bases and J gave up 1 base; unmatched junction bases: 5. Germline loops: CDR1 SGHRS, CDR2 YFSETQ. The CDR3 consists of 15 residues. CDR3 nucleotide sequence: TGCGCCAGCAGCGCCCGGGACAGGGCGAACACTGAAGCTTTCTTT. Amino acid sequence: CASSARDRANTEAFF.

The CDR3 DNA sequence: TGTGCCAGCAGCGCCGGGACTAGTGACAATGAGCAGTTCTTC. Its protein is CASSAGTSDNEQFF. The chain has TRBV7-3 and TRBJ2-1; 8 bases fit TRBD2. Germline V CDR1 and CDR2: SGHTA, FQGTGA. The CDR3 sequence is 14 residues long. With V trimmed by 5 bases and J by 5 bases, 5 bases remained unmatched.

The chain employs TRBV27 and TRBJ2-7; 13 bases fit TRBD2. The CDR3 covers 16 residues. The V gene end was trimmed by 8 bases and the J gene end by 0 bases; junction bases not matched to a gene: 7. Germline V gives CDR1 MNHEY, CDR2 SMNVEV (reference sequence). The CDR3 DNA reads TGTGCCAGCGCGGGACTAGCGGGGAGAAGCTCCTACGAGCAGTACTTC. Protein: CASAGLAGRSSYEQYF.

The chain recombines TRBV11-1 with TRBJ1-1; tentative D call: TRBD1 (6 bases). This CDR3 contains 14 residues. The V and J ends lost 1 base and 5 bases respectively, with 11 bases between them. CDR1 is SGHAT and CDR2 is FQDESV in the germline V gene (reference sequence). The CDR3 nucleotides are TGTGCCAGCAGCTTAGACGGGGGGCGGACTGAAGCTTTCTTT. Protein sequence: CASSLDGGRTEAFF.

The rearrangement uses TRBV3-1 (or the pseudogene TRBV3-2) and TRBJ1-1; D is possibly TRBD1 (5 bases). CDR3 size: 13 residues. Germline lookup yields CDR1 LGHDT and CDR2 YNNKEL (reference sequence). Trimming stripped 1 base from V and 10 bases from J, with 13 bases between. CDR3 bases: TGTGCCAGCAGCCAAGTTGGAGGGGAGGGAGCTTTCTTT. Translated: CASSQVGGEGAFF.

V gene TRBV28 combines with J gene TRBJ2-3; 8 bases agree with TRBD2. This CDR3 is 14 amino acids long. Looked up from germline, CDR1 is MDHEN and CDR2 is SYDVKM. J lost 3 bases, V lost 6 bases, and 5 bases had no gene match. CDR3 amino acids: CASRPGLETDTQYF. The DNA for the CDR3 is TGTGCCAGCAGACCGGGACTAGAAACAGATACGCAGTATTTT.

This clone is a singleton in its sample. This rearrangement joins TRBV7-2 to TRBJ2-1, with 10 bases fitting TRBD2. Germline V gives CDR1 SGHTA, CDR2 FQGNSA. The CDR3 runs to 19 residues. With V trimmed by 6 bases and J by 0 bases, 14 bases remained unmatched. The CDR3 nucleotides are TGTGCCAGCAGGAAAACCATAGGGGCTAGCGGGAGCTCCTACAATGAGCAGTTCTTC. Translation gives CASRKTIGASGSSYNEQFF.